These 30 T cell receptor beta chains were sequenced from one sample in a study of shared clonotypes between healthy human individuals. Sequencing was performed with immunoSEQ multiplex PCR; in TCRdb, only in-frame clones are kept and a portion is missing. Of about 1 million clones listed, around 76% are singletons. Sequenced material: memory CD4+ T cells sorted from blood. Described subset: CD45RA-negative fraction. These receptors all stem from a man aged 18 to 30 in good health.

The genes are TRBV19 and TRBJ1-4; no clear D gene. CDR1 LNHDA and CDR2 SQIVND come from the germline V gene (reference sequence). Trimming cost V 7 bases and J 12 bases, with 24 bases left between them. This CDR3 is 15 amino acids long. The CDR3 reads CASKRSLVTRAELFF. CDR3 nucleotides: TGTGCCAGTAAAAGGAGTCTCGTTACGAGGGCCGAACTGTTTTTT.

V is TRBV30 and J is TRBJ1-5; D remains ambiguous. The V gene's germline CDR1 is GTSNPN and CDR2 SVGIG (reference sequence). The CDR3 is made up of 13 amino acids. Trimming shortened V by 1 base and J by 5 bases, and 9 bases separated the two germline ends. The CDR3 is CAWSDGNHQPQHF. For the CDR3, the DNA is TGTGCCTGGAGTGATGGCAACCATCAGCCCCAGCATTTT.

With regard to this clone: Other DNA sequences in this specimen translate into the identical CDR3. The gene calls are TRBV18 and TRBJ2-3; no clear D gene. The germline gives CDR1 KGHSH, CDR2 LQKENI. The CDR3 loop spans 13 amino acids. Trimming shortened V by 0 bases and J by 3 bases, and 4 bases separated the two germline ends. The DNA for the CDR3 is TGTGCCAGCTCACCACCGGCTACAGATACGCAGTATTTT. Protein product: CASSPPATDTQYF. Looking up the rest from reference TRBV18 and TRBJ2-3 gives the full variable domain: NAGVMQNPRHLVRRRGQEARLRCSPMKGHSHVYWYRQLPEEGLKFMVYLQKENIIDESGMPKERFSAEFPKEGPSILRIQQVVRGDSAAYFCASSPPATDTQYFGPGTRLTVL.

J is TRBJ2-5 and V is TRBV27; D may be TRBD1 or TRBD2 (6 bases each). The CDR3 length is 13 residues. V lost 7 bases and J lost 3, with 12 bases in between. Germline-derived CDR1 and CDR2 are MNHEY and SMNVEV (reference sequence). For the CDR3, the DNA is TGTGCCAGCACCCAGAGGGGGGAAGAGACCCAGTACTTC. This translates into CASTQRGEETQYF.

The V call is TRBV19, the J call TRBJ2-3; possible D gene TRBD2, 6 bases. The CDR3 contains 15 residues. Per germline, CDR1 LNHDA and CDR2 SQIVND (reference sequence). Trimming pared 0 bases from V and 3 bases from J, leaving 10 bases between. In nucleotides, the CDR3 is TGTGCCAGTAGTATAGACGGGAGCGTGACAGATACGCAGTATTTT. It translates to CASSIDGSVTDTQYF.

The J gene is TRBJ2-3, the V gene TRBV7-3, with D unresolved. Trimming removed 5 bases from V and 1 base from J, with 7 bases in between. CDR1 and CDR2 (germline): SGHTA, FQGTGA. There are 13 residues in the CDR3. The CDR3 spells CASSAPGTDTQYF. The CDR3 DNA is TGTGCCAGCAGCGCGCCGGGCACAGATACGCAGTATTTT. Supplemented by reference TRBV7-3 and TRBJ2-3, the full variable domain reads GAGVSQTPSNKVTEKGKYVELRCDPISGHTALYWYRQSLGQGPEFLIYFQGTGAADDSGLPNDRFFAVRPEGSVSTLKIQRTERGDSAVYLCASSAPGTDTQYFGPGTRLTVL.

The V call is TRBV6-1, the J call TRBJ2-5, with D perhaps matching TRBD1 (6 bases). CDR3 size: 14 residues. Looked up from germline, CDR1 is MNHNS and CDR2 is SASEGT. The V end lost 6 bases, the J end lost 4 bases, and 15 bases lay between the germline ends. The chain's CDR3 is CASRPDSYRETQYF. The CDR3 nucleotides are TGTGCCAGCAGGCCGGACAGTTATCGAGAGACCCAGTACTTC.

DNA for the CDR3: TGTGCCAGCAGCCTTGTACAATCGGGGCAGTTCTTC. It encodes CASSLVQSGQFF. The chain joins TRBV7-9 to TRBJ2-1, with no clear D. CDR1 is SEHNR, CDR2 FQNEAQ, per germline (reference sequence). V was clipped by 5 bases and J by 12 bases, with 14 bases between them. This CDR3 contains 12 residues.

The J gene is TRBJ1-5, the V gene TRBV27; D unclear. The length of the CDR3 is 13 residues. The V and J ends lost 6 bases and 4 bases respectively, with 10 bases between them. From germline, CDR1 is MNHEY and CDR2 SMNVEV (reference sequence). The CDR3 DNA is TGTGCCAGCAGCCAAAAGGATAATCAGCCCCAGCATTTT. It codes for CASSQKDNQPQHF.

The rearrangement uses TRBV30 and TRBJ2-7; TRBD1 agrees at 10 bases. Per germline, CDR1 GTSNPN and CDR2 SVGIG (reference sequence). The CDR3 has 13 amino acids. Trimming cost V 8 bases and J 1 base; bases outside gene matches: 5. The CDR3 protein is CALGQGVSYEQYF. In DNA form, the CDR3 reads TGTGCCCTCGGACAGGGGGTTTCCTACGAGCAGTACTTC.

At least ten counts were recorded for this clone. The chain joins TRBV4-3 to TRBJ2-3; TRBD2 matches 9 bases. The CDR3 totals 17 residues. Per the germline V gene, CDR1 is LGHNA and CDR2 is YSLEER. V trimming: 0 bases; J trimming: 3 bases; junction bases outside the gene matches: 7. The DNA of the CDR3 is TGCGCCAGCAGCCAAGATCGGCGGGAGGGCCAGACAGATACGCAGTATTTT. Its translation is CASSQDRREGQTDTQYF.

The V and J genes are TRBV27 and TRBJ1-1; D not resolved. Trimming took off 6 bases at V and 4 bases at J, with 15 bases between the two ends. The CDR3 has 14 amino acids. The V gene's germline CDR1 is MNHEY and CDR2 SMNVEV (reference sequence). The CDR3 sequence is CASRTTHLGTEAFF. CDR3 in DNA: TGTGCCAGCAGGACCACACATCTTGGCACTGAAGCTTTCTTT.

There are a few counts of this clone. V and J are TRBV29-1 and TRBJ1-5; 8 nucleotides align to TRBD1. The CDR3 has 14 amino acids. CDR1 and CDR2 from the germline V gene are SQVTM and ANQGSEA. The V gene end was trimmed by 0 bases and the J gene end by 6 bases; junction bases not matched to a gene: 4. The CDR3 nucleotides read TGCAGCGTTGAAGAATCAGGGGGCGGTCAGCCCCAGCATTTT. Translation gives CSVEESGGGQPQHF. The complete variable domain, with remaining parts taken from reference TRBV29-1 and TRBJ1-5, reads SAVISQKPSRDICQRGTSLTIQCQVDSQVTMMFWYRQQPGQSLTLIATANQGSEATYESGFVIDKFPISRPNLTFSTLTVSNMSPEDSSIYLCSVEESGGGQPQHFGDGTRLSIL.

The rearrangement joins TRBV30 to TRBJ1-2; 7 nucleotides match TRBD1. The CDR3 extends over 12 amino acids. The J segment lost 3 bases and the V segment lost 6 bases, leaving 4 bases of the junction unmatched. The germline CDR1 and CDR2 sequences are GTSNPN and SVGIG (reference sequence). The DNA of the CDR3 is TGTGCCTGCCCAGGGGGTGACTATGGCTACACCTTC. It specifies CACPGGDYGYTF.

The rearrangement links TRBV5-6 to TRBJ2-1, with TRBD1 as a possible D gene (7 bases). V lost 3 bases and J lost 8, with 18 bases in between. The CDR3 covers 15 residues. The germline CDR1 and CDR2 sequences are SGHDT and YYEEEE. CDR3 bases: TGTGCCAGCAGCTCGCGTTACAGGGGACTGCATGAGCAGTTCTTC. Translated: CASSSRYRGLHEQFF.

This chain connects TRBV5-1 to TRBJ2-5; D not resolved. The V end lost 4 bases, the J end lost 4 bases, and 11 bases lay between the germline ends. In germline, CDR1 is SGHRS, CDR2 YFSETQ. CDR3 length: 13 residues. The CDR3 loop reads CASSRDIAETQYF. The CDR3 DNA reads TGCGCCAGCAGCCGAGATATCGCAGAGACCCAGTACTTC.

The chain combines TRBV27 with TRBJ2-7; 9 bases are a match to TRBD1. The CDR3 loop spans 15 amino acids. CDR1 MNHEY and CDR2 SMNVEV come from the germline V gene (reference sequence). The V segment lost 7 bases and the J segment 6 bases; nucleotides outside the gene matches: 13. The CDR3 sequence: CASTHRGRGSIEQYF. CDR3 nucleotides: TGTGCCAGCACCCACAGGGGGCGCGGGTCGATCGAGCAGTACTTC.

The V call is TRBV11-2, the J call TRBJ2-1; possibly TRBD2 for D (6 bases). Germline CDR1 SGHAT, CDR2 FQNNGV. V lost 3 bases, J lost 4 bases, and 10 bases lay in between. The length of the CDR3 is 14 residues. CDR3 in amino acids: CASSFGTRYNEQFF. CDR3 nucleotide sequence: TGTGCCAGCAGCTTCGGGACTCGTTACAATGAGCAGTTCTTC.

V is TRBV4-1 and J is TRBJ1-2, with D maybe TRBD1 (6 bases). Trimming removed 4 bases at V and 4 bases at J, with 13 bases between. Per germline, CDR1 MGHRA and CDR2 YSYEKL. The CDR3 extends over 14 amino acids. The CDR3 here is CASSLGGAGYGYTF. The CDR3 coding sequence is TGCGCCAGCAGCCTCGGGGGCGCGGGCTATGGCTACACCTTC.

This chain links TRBV6-1 with TRBJ2-7, with D possibly matching TRBD2 (9 bases). This CDR3 contains 14 residues. CDR1 MNHNS and CDR2 SASEGT come from the germline V gene. V dropped 10 bases and J dropped 5 bases, with 21 bases sitting between them. This CDR3 reads CATRASGTGDEQYF. The CDR3 DNA sequence: TGTGCCACCCGCGCTAGCGGGACAGGAGACGAGCAGTACTTC.

A remark on this clone: No conserved phenylalanine or tryptophan is present at the end of the CDR3, so a read error is the likely explanation. The chain combines TRBV2 with TRBJ1-6, with no clear D. The V gene's germline CDR1 is SNHLY and CDR2 FYNNEI. V was clipped by 3 bases and J by 8 bases, with 8 bases between them. The CDR3 length is 13 residues. The CDR3 DNA follows: TGTGCCAGCAGTGAGGCGGCCTATTCACCCCTCCACCTT. The encoded protein is CASSEAAYSPLHL.

The chain links TRBV7-9 to TRBJ2-7, with D unclear. From germline, CDR1 is SEHNR and CDR2 FQNEAQ (reference sequence). The V gene lost 5 bases and the J gene lost 2 bases, with 13 bases spanning the gap. The CDR3 totals 14 residues. The CDR3 spells CASSPGRQTYEQYF. CDR3 in DNA: TGTGCCAGCAGCCCAGGACGACAAACCTACGAGCAGTACTTC.

The gene calls are TRBV10-2 and TRBJ1-5; D is uncertain. V lost 1 base to trimming and J lost 0 bases, with 7 bases between them. The CDR3 spans 15 residues. The germline V gene encodes CDR1 WSHSY and CDR2 SAAADI. The CDR3 bases are TGCGCCAGCAGTGAGTGGGGTGATAGCAATCAGCCCCAGCATTTT. Translating gives CASSEWGDSNQPQHF.

The V call is TRBV7-6, the J call TRBJ2-2; D is unresolved. The germline CDR1 and CDR2 sequences are SGHVS and FNYEAQ. Trimming took off 2 bases at V and 3 bases at J, with 7 bases between the two ends. The CDR3 runs to 14 residues. The CDR3 sequence is CASSLMGDTGELFF. In DNA, the CDR3 is TGTGCCAGCAGCTTAATGGGCGACACCGGGGAGCTGTTTTTT. Full variable domain (missing parts from reference TRBV7-6 and TRBJ2-2): GAGVSQSPRYKVTKRGQDVALRCDPISGHVSLYWYRQALGQGPEFLTYFNYEAQQDKSGLPNDRFSAERPEGSISTLTIQRTEQRDSAMYRCASSLMGDTGELFFGEGSRLTVL.

The V and J genes are TRBV5-1 and TRBJ2-1; D tentatively fits TRBD1 or TRBD2 (5 bases each). The CDR3 length is 17 residues. V was pared by 4 bases and J by 1 base, with 18 bases between. Germline V gene lookup returns CDR1 SGHRS and CDR2 YFSETQ. CDR3 coding DNA: TGCGCCAGCAGCCCCGGGACGGAGACGGGGTCCTACAATGAGCAGTTCTTC. This encodes CASSPGTETGSYNEQFF.

The rearrangement joins TRBV28 to TRBJ2-7; a weak D match, TRBD2 (6 bases). This CDR3 has 19 amino acids. Trimming cost V 5 bases and J 2 bases, with 28 bases left between them. Germline V lookup: CDR1 MDHEN, CDR2 SYDVKM. CDR3 sequence reads: CASSQDRTTVRGLAYEQYF. The CDR3 nucleotides are TGTGCCAGCAGTCAAGACCGTACGACCGTCCGGGGACTGGCCTACGAGCAGTACTTC.

J is TRBJ2-3 and V is TRBV5-6; 12 bases agree with TRBD2. CDR3 length: 15 residues. Germline loops: CDR1 SGHDT, CDR2 YYEEEE. With V trimmed by 4 bases and J by 6 bases, 6 bases remained unmatched. This chain's CDR3 is CASSPLAGGSDTQYF. DNA of the CDR3: TGTGCCAGCAGCCCCCTAGCGGGGGGGTCCGATACGCAGTATTTT.

The V call is TRBV7-2, the J call TRBJ2-5, with 15 bases matching TRBD2. The CDR3 spans 17 residues. V lost 2 bases and J lost 4; bases outside the gene matches: 5. Germline V lookup: CDR1 SGHTA, CDR2 FQGNSA. CDR3 coding DNA: TGTGCCAGCAGCTTATACGGACTAGCGGGAGGGCCAGAGACCCAGTACTTC. It specifies CASSLYGLAGGPETQYF.

This chain uses TRBV9 with TRBJ1-1, with D uncertain. There are 14 residues in the CDR3. Trimming shortened V by 6 bases and J by 4 bases, and 16 bases separated the two germline ends. Germline V lookup: CDR1 SGDLS, CDR2 YYNGEE. Here the CDR3 reads CASTPGVIPTEAFF. The CDR3 DNA is TGTGCCAGCACCCCTGGGGTAATTCCCACTGAAGCTTTCTTT.

V and J are TRBV11-2 and TRBJ1-3, with TRBD1 identical over 9 bases. Germline CDR1 SGHAT, CDR2 FQNNGV. V trimming: 4 bases; J trimming: 5 bases; junction bases outside the gene matches: 6. The CDR3 extends over 15 amino acids. This chain's CDR3 is CASSSRDRVRNTIYF. CDR3 nucleotide sequence: TGTGCCAGCAGCTCCCGGGACAGGGTGCGAAACACCATATATTTT.